The clone carrying this T cell receptor beta chain has ten or more counts. Its matching antigen is unknown. Time point specified: patch test 1, 2 weeks after DPC sensitization. Treatment meaning: therapeutic diphenylcyclopropenone sensitization with weekly scalp DPC. This sample is part of a study of human T cells and chemical hapten exposure. Study observations and caveats: The number of TCRs over 1 in 1000 frequency stayed unchanged after DPC.

The CDR3 extends over 15 amino acids. V lost 5 bases, J lost 8 bases, and 19 bases lay in between. CDR1 is MNHEY, CDR2 SMNVEV, per germline (reference sequence). TCRdb recomputed calls from the RACE reads with MiXCR, one row per CDR3 protein. Of about 99,000 distinct CDR3 sequences in the sample, roughly 12% were seen once. The sequence was obtained from a woman aged 40 to 50 with alopecia areata. Some clones in this sample may be carry-over from other donors' samples. The sequenced sample was whole blood, obtained in connection with sensitization to the hapten diphenylcyclopropenone (DPC). The chain combines TRBV27 with TRBJ2-1; D is uncertain. Here the CDR3 reads CASSALKKIRDEQFF. The CDR3 coding sequence is TGTGCCAGCAGTGCGCTTAAAAAAATTAGGGATGAGCAGTTCTTC.